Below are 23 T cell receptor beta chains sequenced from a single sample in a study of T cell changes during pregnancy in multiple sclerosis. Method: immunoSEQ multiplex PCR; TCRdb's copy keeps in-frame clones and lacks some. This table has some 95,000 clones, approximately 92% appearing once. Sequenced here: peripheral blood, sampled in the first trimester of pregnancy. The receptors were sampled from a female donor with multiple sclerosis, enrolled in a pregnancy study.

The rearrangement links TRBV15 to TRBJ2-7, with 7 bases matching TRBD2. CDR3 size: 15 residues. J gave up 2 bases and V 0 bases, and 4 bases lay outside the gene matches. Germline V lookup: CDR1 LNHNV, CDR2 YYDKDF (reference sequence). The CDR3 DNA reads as TGTGCCACCAGCAGAGAAGGGGAGGGTGCCTACGAGCAGTACTTC. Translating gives CATSREGEGAYEQYF.

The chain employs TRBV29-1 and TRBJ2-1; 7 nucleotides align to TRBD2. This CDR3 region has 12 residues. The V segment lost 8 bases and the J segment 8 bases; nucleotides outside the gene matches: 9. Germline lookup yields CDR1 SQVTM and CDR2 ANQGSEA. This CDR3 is CSLRGGVDEQFF. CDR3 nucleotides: TGCAGCCTCCGGGGAGGGGTCGATGAGCAGTTCTTC.

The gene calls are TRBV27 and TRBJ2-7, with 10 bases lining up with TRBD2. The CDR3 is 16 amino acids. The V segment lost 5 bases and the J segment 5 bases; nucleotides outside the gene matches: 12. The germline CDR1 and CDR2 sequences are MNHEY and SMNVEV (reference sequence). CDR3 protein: CASSAFSSGSADEQYF. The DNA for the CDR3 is TGTGCCAGCAGTGCCTTTTCTAGCGGGAGTGCCGACGAGCAGTACTTC.

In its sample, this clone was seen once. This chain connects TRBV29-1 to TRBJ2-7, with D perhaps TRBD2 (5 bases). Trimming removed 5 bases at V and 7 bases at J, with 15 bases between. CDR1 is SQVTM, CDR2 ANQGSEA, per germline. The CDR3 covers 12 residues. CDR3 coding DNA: TGCAGCGTTTATCCGGGAACGGGTGAGCAGTACTTC. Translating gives CSVYPGTGEQYF.

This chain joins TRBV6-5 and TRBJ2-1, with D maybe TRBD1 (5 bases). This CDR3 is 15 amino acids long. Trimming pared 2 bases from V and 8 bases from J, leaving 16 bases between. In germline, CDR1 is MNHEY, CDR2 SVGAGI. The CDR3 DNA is TGTGCCAGCAGTTACCTTGGGCAGGGCAGGGATGAGCAGTTCTTC. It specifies CASSYLGQGRDEQFF.

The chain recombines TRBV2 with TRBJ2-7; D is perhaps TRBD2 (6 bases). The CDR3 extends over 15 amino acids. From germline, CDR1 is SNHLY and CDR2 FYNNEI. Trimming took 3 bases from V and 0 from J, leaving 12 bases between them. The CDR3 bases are TGTGCCAGCAGTGAGCCGGGACTTGACTCCTACGAGCAGTACTTC. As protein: CASSEPGLDSYEQYF.

CDR3 sequence (DNA): TGTGCCAGTATGATCTCAGGGGTTTCCTACAATGAGCAGTTCTTC. It yields the protein CASMISGVSYNEQFF. The gene calls are TRBV19 and TRBJ2-1; D might be TRBD1 (6 bases). The CDR3 has 15 amino acids. The V end lost 7 bases, the J end lost 1 base, and 14 bases lay between the germline ends. CDR1 is LNHDA and CDR2 is SQIVND in the germline V gene (reference sequence).

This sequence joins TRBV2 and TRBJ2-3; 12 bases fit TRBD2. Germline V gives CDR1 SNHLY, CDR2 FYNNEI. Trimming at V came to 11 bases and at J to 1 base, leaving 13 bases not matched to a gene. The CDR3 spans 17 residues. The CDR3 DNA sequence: TGTGCCGGCCAACTAGCGGGAGGCCACTCTGGCACAGATACGCAGTATTTT. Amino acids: CAGQLAGGHSGTDTQYF.

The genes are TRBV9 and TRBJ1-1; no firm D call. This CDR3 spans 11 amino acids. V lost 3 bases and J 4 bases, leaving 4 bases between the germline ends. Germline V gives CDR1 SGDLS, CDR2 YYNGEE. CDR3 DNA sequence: TGTGCCAGCAGCGCCGTCACTGAAGCTTTCTTT. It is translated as CASSAVTEAFF. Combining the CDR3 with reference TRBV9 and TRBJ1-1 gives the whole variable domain DSGVTQTPKHLITATGQRVTLRCSPRSGDLSVYWYQQSLDQGLQFLIQYYNGEERAKGNILERFSAQQFPDLHSELNLSSLELGDSALYFCASSAVTEAFFGQGTRLTVV.

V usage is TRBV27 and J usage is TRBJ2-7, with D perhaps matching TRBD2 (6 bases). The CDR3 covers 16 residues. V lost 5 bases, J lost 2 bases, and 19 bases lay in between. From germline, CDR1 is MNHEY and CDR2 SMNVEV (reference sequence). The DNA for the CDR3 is TGTGCCAGCAGTCGCCCGGGGAGCGGGCAGCCCTACGAGCAGTACTTC. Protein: CASSRPGSGQPYEQYF.

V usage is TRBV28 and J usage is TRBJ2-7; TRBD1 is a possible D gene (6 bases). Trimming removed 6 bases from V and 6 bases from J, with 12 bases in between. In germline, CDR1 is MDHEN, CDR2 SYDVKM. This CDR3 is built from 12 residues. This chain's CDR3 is CASRQQGSEQYF. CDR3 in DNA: TGTGCCAGCAGGCAACAGGGTTCCGAGCAGTACTTC.

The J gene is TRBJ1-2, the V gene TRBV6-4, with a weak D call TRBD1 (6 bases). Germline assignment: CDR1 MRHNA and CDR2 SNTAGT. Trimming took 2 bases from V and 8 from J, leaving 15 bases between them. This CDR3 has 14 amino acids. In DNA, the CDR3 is TGTGCCAGCAGTGACGAAACAGGGACCGGCGGCTACACCTTC. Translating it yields CASSDETGTGGYTF.

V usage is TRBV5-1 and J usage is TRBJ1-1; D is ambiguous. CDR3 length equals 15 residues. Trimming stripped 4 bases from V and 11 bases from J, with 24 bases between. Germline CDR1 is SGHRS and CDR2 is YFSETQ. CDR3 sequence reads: CASSILDGAGVPAFF. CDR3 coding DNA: TGCGCCAGCAGCATACTGGACGGAGCGGGAGTGCCTGCTTTCTTT.

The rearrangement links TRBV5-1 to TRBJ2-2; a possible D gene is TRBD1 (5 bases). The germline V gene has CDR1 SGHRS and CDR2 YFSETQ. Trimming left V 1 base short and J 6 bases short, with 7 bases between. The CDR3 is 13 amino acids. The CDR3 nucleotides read TGCGCCAGCAGCTTGCAAGGGGCCGGGGAGCTGTTTTTT. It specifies CASSLQGAGELFF.

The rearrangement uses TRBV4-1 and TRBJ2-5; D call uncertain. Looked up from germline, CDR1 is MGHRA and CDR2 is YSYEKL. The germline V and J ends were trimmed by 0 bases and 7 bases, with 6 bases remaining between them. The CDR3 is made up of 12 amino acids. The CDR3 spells CASSQDWRTQYF. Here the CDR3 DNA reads TGCGCCAGCAGCCAAGATTGGAGGACCCAGTACTTC.

CDR3 in DNA: TGTGCCAGCACGGGTGCGAGCGGGCCCTACGAGCAGTACTTC. As protein: CASTGASGPYEQYF. This chain connects TRBV28 to TRBJ2-7, with D perhaps TRBD2 (6 bases). Germline V gene data show CDR1 as MDHEN and CDR2 as SYDVKM. V was cut by 7 bases and J by 2 bases, with 15 bases left in between. This CDR3 has 14 residues. Together with reference TRBV28 and TRBJ2-7, the CDR3 gives the full variable domain: DVKVTQSSRYLVKRTGEKVFLECVQDMDHENMFWYRQDPGLGLRLIYFSYDVKMKEKGDIPEGYSVSREKKERFSLILESASTNQTSMYLCASTGASGPYEQYFGPGTRLTVT.

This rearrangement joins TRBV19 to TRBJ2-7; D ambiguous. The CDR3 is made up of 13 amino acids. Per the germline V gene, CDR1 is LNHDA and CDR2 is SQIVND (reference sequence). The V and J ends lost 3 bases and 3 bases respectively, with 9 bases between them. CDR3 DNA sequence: TGTGCCAGTAGTATTAACGGCGGCTACGAGCAGTACTTC. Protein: CASSINGGYEQYF.

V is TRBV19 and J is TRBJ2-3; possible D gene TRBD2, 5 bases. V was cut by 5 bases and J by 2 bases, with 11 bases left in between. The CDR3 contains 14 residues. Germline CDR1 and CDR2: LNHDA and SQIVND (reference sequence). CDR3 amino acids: CASSRGLTTDTQYF. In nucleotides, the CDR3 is TGTGCCAGTAGTCGAGGGCTTACCACAGATACGCAGTATTTT.

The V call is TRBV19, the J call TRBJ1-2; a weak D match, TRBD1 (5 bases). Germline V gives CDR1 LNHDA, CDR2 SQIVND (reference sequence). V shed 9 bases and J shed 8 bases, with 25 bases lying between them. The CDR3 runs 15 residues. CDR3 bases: TGTGCCAGCTCCCCTCAGGGACTTAGAGGTTCGGGCTACACCTTC. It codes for CASSPQGLRGSGYTF.

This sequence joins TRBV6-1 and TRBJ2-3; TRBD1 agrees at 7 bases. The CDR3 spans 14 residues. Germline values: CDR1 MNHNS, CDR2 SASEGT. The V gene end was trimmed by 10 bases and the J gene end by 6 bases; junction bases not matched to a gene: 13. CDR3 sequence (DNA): TGTGCCACCTCAGGGGGAGAGCGGTGGGATACGCAGTATTTT. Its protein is CATSGGERWDTQYF.

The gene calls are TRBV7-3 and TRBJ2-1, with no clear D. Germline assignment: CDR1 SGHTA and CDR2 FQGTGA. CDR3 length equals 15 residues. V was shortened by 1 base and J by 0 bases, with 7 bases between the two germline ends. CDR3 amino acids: CASSLNPSSYNEQFF. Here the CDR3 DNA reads TGTGCCAGCAGCTTAAACCCCAGCTCCTACAATGAGCAGTTCTTC.

The CDR3 nucleotides are TGTGCCAGCAGGTCGCGGGACTACCCGACAGATACGCAGTATTTT. Amino acids: CASRSRDYPTDTQYF. The genes are TRBV28 and TRBJ2-3; 7 bases fit TRBD2. This CDR3 contains 15 residues. With V trimmed by 6 bases and J by 3 bases, 9 bases remained unmatched. The germline CDR1 and CDR2 sequences are MDHEN and SYDVKM.

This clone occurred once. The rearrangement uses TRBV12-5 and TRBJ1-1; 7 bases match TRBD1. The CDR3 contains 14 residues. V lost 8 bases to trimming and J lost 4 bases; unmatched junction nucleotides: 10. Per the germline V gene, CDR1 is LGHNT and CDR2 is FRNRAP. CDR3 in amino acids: CASNTDRASTEAFF. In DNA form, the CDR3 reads TGTGCTAGTAATACCGACAGGGCAAGCACTGAAGCTTTCTTT.